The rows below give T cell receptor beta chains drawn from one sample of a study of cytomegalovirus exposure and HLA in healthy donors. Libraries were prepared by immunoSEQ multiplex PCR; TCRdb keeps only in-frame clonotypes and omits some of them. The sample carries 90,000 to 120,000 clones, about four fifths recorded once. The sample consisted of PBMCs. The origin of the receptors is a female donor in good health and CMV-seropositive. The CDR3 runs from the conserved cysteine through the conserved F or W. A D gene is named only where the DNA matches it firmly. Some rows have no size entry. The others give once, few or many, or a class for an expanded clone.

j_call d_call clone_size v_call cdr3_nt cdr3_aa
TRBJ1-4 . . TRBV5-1 TGCGCCAGCAGCTTGAGTATCGGAACTAATGAAAAACTGTTTTTT CASSLSIGTNEKLFF
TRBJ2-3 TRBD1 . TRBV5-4 TGTGCCAGCAGCGCCGGGACAGATAGCACAGATACGCAGTATTTT CASSAGTDSTDTQYF
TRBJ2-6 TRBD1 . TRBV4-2 TGTGCCAGCAGCCAAGCACAGGGGACGGGTGGGGCCAACGGCCTGACTTTC CASSQAQGTGGANGLTF
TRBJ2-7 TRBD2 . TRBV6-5 TGTGCCAGCAGAACCCTTAGCGGGGGGGTGGACGAGCAGTACTTC CASRTLSGGVDEQYF
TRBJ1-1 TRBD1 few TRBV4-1 TGCGCCAGCAGCCTCTCGTATCGACAGGGCTCAAACACTGAAGCTTTCTTT CASSLSYRQGSNTEAFF
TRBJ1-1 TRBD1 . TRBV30 TGTGCCTGGAACACACCTCAGGGGGTTGGGACTGAAGCTTTCTTT CAWNTPQGVGTEAFF
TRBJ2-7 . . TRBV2 TGTGCCAGCAGTGAAGTGTACGAGCAGTACTTC CASSEVYEQYF
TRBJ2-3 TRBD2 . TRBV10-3 TGTGCCATCAGTCCCTCTAGCGGCCTCACAGATACGCAGTATTTT CAISPSSGLTDTQYF
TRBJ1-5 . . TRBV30 TGTGCCTGGAGTGGGGACACAACCCGTTATAGCAATCAGCCCCAGCATTTT CAWSGDTTRYSNQPQHF
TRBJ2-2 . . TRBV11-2 TGTGCCAGCAGCCCTACCAGGACGAACACCGGGGAGCTGTTTTTT CASSPTRTNTGELFF
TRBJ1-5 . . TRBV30 TGTGCCTGGAGTACCGCGAGCAATCAGCCCCAGCATTTT CAWSTASNQPQHF
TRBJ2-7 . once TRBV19 TGTGCCAGTAGTACACCTGGGACACAGTCCTACGAGCAGTACTTC CASSTPGTQSYEQYF
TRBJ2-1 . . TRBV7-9 TGTGCCAGCAGCTTAGCGCGGGGGCAGGCTAGCGGAATGTACAATGAGCAGTTCTTC CASSLARGQASGMYNEQFF
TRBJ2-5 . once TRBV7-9 TGTGCCAGCAGCACGGGGACAACCCAAGAGACCCAGTACTTC CASSTGTTQETQYF
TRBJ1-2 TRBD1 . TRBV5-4 TGTGCCAGCAGCCGGGGACAGAACTATGGCTACACCTTC CASSRGQNYGYTF
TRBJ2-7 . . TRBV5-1 TGCGCCAGCAGCTTGGGGCATTCTTCCTACGAGCAGTACTTC CASSLGHSSYEQYF
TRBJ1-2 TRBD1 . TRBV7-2 TGTGCCAGCAGCTTTACAAGGACAGGGGGCGCTGGCTACACCTTC CASSFTRTGGAGYTF
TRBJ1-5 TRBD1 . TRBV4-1 TGCGCCAGCAGCCTCTGGGACAGGGTTCAGCCCCAGCATTTT CASSLWDRVQPQHF
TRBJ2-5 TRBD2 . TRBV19 TGTGCCAGTAGTGGGACTAGCGGGAGGGAGACCCAGTACTTC CASSGTSGRETQYF
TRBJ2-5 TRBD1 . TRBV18 TGTGCCAGCTCACCCGACAGGGCACAGACCCAGTACTTC CASSPDRAQTQYF
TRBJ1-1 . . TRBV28 TGTGCCAGCAGTCCCCAACGGGTACAGAACACTGAAGCTTTCTTT CASSPQRVQNTEAFF
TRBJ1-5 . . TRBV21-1 TGTGCCAGCAGCACGCAACTCCTTGTGGGGCATAGCAATCAGCCCCAGCATTTT CASSTQLLVGHSNQPQHF
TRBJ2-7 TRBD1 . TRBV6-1 TGTGCCAGCAGTCCCCGGGACAGGGCTTACGAGCAGTACTTC CASSPRDRAYEQYF
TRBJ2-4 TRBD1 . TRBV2 TGTGCCAGCAGTGAAGCTCGCGACAGGGGGCGCGTGGCCAAAAACATTCAGTACTTC CASSEARDRGRVAKNIQYF
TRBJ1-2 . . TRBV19 TGTGCCAGTAGCCAGGCGGGGTTCTATGGCTACACCTTC CASSQAGFYGYTF
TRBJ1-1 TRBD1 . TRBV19 TGTGCCAGTAGTCCGTCCGGGACAGGGGTCCGGAACACTGAAGCTTTCTTT CASSPSGTGVRNTEAFF
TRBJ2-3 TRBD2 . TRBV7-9 TGTGCCAGCAGCACCCTAGCGGGGGTTGGGGACACGCAGTATTTT CASSTLAGVGDTQYF
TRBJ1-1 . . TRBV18 TGTGCCAGCTCGCCCCGGGGGGCCATGAACACTGAAGCTTTCTTT CASSPRGAMNTEAFF
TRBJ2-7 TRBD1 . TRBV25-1 TGTGCCAGCAGTGTACAGGGGTTACCTCCCTACGAGCAGTACTTC CASSVQGLPPYEQYF
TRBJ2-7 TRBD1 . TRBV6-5 TGTGCCAGCAGTCCCGGCGGGACAGGGGGTTACGAGCAGTACTTC CASSPGGTGGYEQYF
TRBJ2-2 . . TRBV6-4 TGTGCCAGCAGTGACTCCGGGTGCCGGGGAGCTGTTTTT CASSDSGCRGAVF
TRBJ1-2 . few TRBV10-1 TGCGCCAGCAGTGGAAGAGACAAGACAAGCTATGGCTACACCTTC CASSGRDKTSYGYTF